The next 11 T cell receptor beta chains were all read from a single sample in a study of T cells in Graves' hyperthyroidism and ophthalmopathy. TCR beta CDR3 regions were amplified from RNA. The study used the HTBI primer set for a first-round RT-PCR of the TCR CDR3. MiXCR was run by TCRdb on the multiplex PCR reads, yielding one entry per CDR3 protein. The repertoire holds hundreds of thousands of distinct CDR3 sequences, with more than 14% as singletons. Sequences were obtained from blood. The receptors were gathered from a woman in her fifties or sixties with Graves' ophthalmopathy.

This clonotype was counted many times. The CDR3 loop is CAWSVRTELDEKLFF. The CDR3 nucleotides are TGTGCCTGGAGCGTACGGACGGAACTGGACGAAAAACTGTTTTTT. The chain links TRBV30 to TRBJ1-4; no clear D. V was shortened by 3 bases and J by 8 bases, with 19 bases between the two germline ends. The CDR3 totals 15 residues. Germline assignment: CDR1 GTSNPN and CDR2 SVGIG (reference sequence).

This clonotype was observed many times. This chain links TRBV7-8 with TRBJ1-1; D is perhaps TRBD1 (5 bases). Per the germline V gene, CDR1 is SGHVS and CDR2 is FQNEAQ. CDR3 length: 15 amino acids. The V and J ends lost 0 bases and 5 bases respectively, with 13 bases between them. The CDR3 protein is CASSLAPRGVTEAFF. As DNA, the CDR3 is TGTGCCAGCAGCTTAGCCCCCAGAGGGGTGACTGAAGCTTTCTTT.

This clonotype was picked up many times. The CDR3 loop reads CAIRLNTEAFF. The CDR3 nucleotides are TGTGCCATCAGACTAAACACTGAAGCTTTCTTT. The chain links TRBV10-3 to TRBJ1-1; D gene uncertain. Germline CDR1 ENHRY, CDR2 SYGVKD. V shed 6 bases and J shed 2 bases, with 4 bases lying between them. There are 11 residues in the CDR3.

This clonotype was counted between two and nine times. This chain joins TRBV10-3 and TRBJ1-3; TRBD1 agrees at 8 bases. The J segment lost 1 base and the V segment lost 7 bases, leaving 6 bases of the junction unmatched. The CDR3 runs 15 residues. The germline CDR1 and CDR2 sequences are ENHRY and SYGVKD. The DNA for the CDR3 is TGTGCCATCAATCAGGGGGCCGAGTCTGGAAACACCATATATTTT. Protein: CAINQGAESGNTIYF.

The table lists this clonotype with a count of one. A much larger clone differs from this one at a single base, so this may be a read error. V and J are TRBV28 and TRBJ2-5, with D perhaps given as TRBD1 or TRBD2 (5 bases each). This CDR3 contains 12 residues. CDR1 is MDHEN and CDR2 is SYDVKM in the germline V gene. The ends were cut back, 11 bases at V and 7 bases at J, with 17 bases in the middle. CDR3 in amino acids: CASGQFGGTQYF. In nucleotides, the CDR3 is TGTGCCTCGGGGCAATTCGGAGGGACCCAGTACTTC.

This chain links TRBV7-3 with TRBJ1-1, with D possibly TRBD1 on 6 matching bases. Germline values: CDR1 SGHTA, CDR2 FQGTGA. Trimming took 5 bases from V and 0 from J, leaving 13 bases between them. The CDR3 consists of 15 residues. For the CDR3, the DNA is TGTGCCAGCAGCGCGTCGACAGGAATGAACACTGAAGCTTTCTTT. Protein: CASSASTGMNTEAFF.

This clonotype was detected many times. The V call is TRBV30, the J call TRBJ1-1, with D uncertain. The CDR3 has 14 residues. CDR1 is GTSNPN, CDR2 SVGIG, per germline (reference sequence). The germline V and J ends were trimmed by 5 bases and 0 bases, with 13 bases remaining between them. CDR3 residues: CAWLCAVMNTEAFF. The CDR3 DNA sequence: TGTGCCTGGCTCTGCGCAGTCATGAACACTGAAGCTTTCTTT.

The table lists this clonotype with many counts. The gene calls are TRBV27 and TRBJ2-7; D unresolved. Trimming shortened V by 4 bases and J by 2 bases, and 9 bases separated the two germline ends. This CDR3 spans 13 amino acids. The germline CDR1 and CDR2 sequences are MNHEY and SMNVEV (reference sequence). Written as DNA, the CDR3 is TGTGCCAGCAGTTCTCCCGCCGCCTACGAGCAGTACTTC. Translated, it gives CASSSPAAYEQYF.

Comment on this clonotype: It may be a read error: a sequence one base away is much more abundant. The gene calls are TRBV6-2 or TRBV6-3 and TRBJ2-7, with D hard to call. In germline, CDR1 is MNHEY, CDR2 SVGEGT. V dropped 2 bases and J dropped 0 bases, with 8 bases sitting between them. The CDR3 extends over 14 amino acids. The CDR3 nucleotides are TGTGCCAGCAGTTACGGCAAGAGCTCCTACGAGCAGTACTTC. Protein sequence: CASSYGKSSYEQYF.

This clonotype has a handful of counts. The CDR3 DNA reads as TGCAGCGTTGGGGGGGGGAGGGGGTCAAATCAGCCCCAGCATTTT. This gives the protein CSVGGGRGSNQPQHF. The chain links TRBV29-1 to TRBJ1-5; D possibly corresponds to TRBD1 (6 bases). The CDR3 consists of 15 residues. CDR1 is SQVTM, CDR2 ANQGSEA, per germline. V lost 4 bases and J 4 bases, leaving 17 bases between the germline ends.

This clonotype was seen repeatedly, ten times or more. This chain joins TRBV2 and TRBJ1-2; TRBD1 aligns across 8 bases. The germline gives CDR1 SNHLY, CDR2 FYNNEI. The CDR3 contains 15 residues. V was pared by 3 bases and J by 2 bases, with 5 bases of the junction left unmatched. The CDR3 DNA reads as TGTGCCAGCAGTGATGTAACAGGGGGGAACTATGGCTACACCTTC. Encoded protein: CASSDVTGGNYGYTF.